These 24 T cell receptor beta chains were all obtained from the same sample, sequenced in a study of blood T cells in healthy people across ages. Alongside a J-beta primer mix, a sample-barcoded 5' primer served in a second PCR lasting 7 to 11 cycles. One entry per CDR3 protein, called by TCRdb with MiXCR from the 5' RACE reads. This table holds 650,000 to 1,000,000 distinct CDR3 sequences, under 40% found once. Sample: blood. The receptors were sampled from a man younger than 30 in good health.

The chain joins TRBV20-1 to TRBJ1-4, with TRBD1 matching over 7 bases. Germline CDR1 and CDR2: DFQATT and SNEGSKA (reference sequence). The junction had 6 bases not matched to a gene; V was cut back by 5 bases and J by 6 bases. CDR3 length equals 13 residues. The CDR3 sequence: CSALPGTDEKLFF. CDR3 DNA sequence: TGCAGTGCTCTTCCCGGGACAGATGAAAAACTGTTTTTT.

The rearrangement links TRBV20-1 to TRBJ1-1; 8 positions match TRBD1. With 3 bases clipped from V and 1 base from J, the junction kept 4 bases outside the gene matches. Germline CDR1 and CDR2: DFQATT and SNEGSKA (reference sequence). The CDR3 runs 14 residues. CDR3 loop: CSARGGTGNTEAFF. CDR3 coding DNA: TGCAGTGCTAGGGGGGGGACAGGGAACACTGAAGCTTTCTTT.

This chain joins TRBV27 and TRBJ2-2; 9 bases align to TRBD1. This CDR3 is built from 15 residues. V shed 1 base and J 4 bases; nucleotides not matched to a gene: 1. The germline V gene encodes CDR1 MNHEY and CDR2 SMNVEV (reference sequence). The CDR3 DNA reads TGTGCCAGCAGTTTATGGGACAGGGCCACCGGGGAGCTGTTTTTT. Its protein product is CASSLWDRATGELFF.

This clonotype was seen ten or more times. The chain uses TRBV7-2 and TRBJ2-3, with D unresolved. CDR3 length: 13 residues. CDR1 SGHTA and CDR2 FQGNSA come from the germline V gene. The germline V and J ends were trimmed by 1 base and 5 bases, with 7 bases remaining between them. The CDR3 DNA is TGTGCCAGCAGCTTAGTATTAAGAGATACGCAGTATTTT. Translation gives CASSLVLRDTQYF.

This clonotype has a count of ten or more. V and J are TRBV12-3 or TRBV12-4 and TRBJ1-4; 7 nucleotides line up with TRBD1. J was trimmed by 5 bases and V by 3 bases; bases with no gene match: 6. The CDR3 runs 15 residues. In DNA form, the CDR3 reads TGTGCCAGCAGTTTCCGGACAGGTCCAAATGAAAAACTGTTTTTT. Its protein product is CASSFRTGPNEKLFF.

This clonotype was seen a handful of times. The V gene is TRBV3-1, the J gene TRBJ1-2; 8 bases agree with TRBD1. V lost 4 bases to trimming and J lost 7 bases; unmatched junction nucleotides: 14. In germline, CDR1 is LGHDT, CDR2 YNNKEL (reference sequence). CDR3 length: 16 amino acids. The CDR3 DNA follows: TGTGCCAGCAGCCCTTACAGGGGGACCCGATCGTCTGGCTACACCTTC. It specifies CASSPYRGTRSSGYTF. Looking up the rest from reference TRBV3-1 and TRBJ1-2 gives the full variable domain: DTAVSQTPKYLVTQMGNDKSIKCEQNLGHDTMYWYKQDSKKFLKIMFSYNNKELIINETVPNRFSPKSPDKAHLNLHINSLELGDSAVYFCASSPYRGTRSSGYTFGSGTRLTVV.

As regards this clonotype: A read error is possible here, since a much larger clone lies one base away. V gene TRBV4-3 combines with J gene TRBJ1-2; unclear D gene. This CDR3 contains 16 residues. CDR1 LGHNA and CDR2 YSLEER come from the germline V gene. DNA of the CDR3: TGCGCCAGCAGCCAAGTACAGAGTCAAGCTAACTATGGCCACACCTTC. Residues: CASSQVQSQANYGHTF.

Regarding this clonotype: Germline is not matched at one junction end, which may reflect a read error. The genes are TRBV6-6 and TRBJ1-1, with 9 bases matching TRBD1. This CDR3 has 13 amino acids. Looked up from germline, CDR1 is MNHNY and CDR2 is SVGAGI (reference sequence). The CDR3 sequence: CASSGTGNTEPFF. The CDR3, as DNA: TGTGCCAGCAGTGGGACAGGGAACACTGAACCTTTCTTT.

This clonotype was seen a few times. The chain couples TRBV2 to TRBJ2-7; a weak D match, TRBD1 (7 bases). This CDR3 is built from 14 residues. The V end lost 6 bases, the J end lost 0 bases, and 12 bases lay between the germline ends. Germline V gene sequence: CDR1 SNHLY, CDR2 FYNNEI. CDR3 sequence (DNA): TGTGCCAGCAGGGAGGGACAGATCTCCTACGAGCAGTACTTC. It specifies CASREGQISYEQYF.

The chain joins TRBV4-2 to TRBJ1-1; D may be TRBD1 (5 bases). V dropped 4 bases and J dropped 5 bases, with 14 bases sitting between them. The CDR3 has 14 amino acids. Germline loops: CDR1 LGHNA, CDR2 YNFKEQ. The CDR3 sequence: CASSLPGSTTEAFF. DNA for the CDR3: TGTGCCAGCAGCCTCCCAGGGAGTACGACTGAAGCTTTCTTT.

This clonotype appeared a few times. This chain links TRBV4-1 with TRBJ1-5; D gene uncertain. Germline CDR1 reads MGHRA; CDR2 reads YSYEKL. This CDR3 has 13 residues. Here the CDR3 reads CVSDPPSNQPQHF. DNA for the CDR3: TGCGTCTCCGACCCTCCTAGCAATCAGCCCCAGCATTTT.

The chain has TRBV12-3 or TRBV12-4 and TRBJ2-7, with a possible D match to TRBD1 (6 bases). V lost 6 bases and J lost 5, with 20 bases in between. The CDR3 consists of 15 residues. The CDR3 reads CASSSHRAGSDEQYF. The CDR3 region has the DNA TGTGCCAGCAGCAGCCACAGGGCTGGTAGCGACGAGCAGTACTTC.

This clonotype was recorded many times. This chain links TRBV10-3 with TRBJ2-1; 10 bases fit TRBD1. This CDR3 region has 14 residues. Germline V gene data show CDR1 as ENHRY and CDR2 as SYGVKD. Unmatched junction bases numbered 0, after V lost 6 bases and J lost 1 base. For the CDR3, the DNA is TGTGCCATCAGGGGACAGGGGTCCTACAATGAGCAGTTCTTC. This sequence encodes CAIRGQGSYNEQFF.

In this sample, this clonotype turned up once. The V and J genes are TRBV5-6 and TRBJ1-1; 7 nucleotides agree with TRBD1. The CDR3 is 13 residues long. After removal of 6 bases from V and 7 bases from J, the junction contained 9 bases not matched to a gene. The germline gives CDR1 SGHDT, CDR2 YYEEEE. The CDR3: CASIGGGVGEAFF. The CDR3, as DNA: TGTGCCAGCATAGGGGGCGGGGTTGGTGAAGCTTTCTTT.

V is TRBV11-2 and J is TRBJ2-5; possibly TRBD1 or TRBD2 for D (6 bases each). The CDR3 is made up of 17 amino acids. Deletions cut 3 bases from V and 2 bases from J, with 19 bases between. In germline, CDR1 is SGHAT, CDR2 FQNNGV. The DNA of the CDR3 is TGTGCCAGCAGCTTGAGAAGGGGGGCAGTAGGGCAAGAGACCCAGTACTTC. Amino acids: CASSLRRGAVGQETQYF.

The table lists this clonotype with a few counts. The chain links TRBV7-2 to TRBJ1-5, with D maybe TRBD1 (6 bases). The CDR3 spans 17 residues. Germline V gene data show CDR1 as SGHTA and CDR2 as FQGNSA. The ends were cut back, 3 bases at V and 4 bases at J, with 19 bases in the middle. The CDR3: CASSFEGSGTKNQPQHF. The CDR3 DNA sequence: TGTGCCAGCAGCTTTGAAGGGTCCGGGACAAAGAATCAGCCCCAGCATTTT.

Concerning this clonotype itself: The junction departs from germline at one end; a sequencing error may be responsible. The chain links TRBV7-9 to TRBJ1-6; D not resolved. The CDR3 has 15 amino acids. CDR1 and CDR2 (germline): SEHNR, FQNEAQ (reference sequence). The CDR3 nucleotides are TGCGCCAGCAGCTTAGAGGGCCTCAGCAATTCACCCCTCCACTTT. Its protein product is CASSLEGLSNSPLHF.

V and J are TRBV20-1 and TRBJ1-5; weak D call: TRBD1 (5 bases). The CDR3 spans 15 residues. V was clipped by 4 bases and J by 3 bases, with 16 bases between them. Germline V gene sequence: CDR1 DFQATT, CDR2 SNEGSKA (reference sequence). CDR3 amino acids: CSATFLDRHNQPQHF. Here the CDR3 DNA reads TGCAGTGCTACTTTCCTTGACAGACACAATCAGCCCCAGCATTTT.

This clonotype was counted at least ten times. CDR3 DNA sequence: TGTGCCAGCAGCCTCTCAGGGGGTCGCCTCTCCTACGAGCAGTACTTC. This encodes CASSLSGGRLSYEQYF. The rearrangement uses TRBV5-6 and TRBJ2-7; 7 nucleotides agree with TRBD1. V lost 4 bases and J lost 0; bases outside the gene matches: 10. This CDR3 has 16 amino acids. Germline values: CDR1 SGHDT, CDR2 YYEEEE. The full variable domain, completed using reference TRBV5-6 and TRBJ2-7, is DAGVTQSPTHLIKTRGQQVTLRCSPKSGHDTVSWYQQALGQGPQFIFQYYEEEERQRGNFPDRFSGHQFPNYSSELNVNALLLGDSALYLCASSLSGGRLSYEQYFGPGTRLTVT.

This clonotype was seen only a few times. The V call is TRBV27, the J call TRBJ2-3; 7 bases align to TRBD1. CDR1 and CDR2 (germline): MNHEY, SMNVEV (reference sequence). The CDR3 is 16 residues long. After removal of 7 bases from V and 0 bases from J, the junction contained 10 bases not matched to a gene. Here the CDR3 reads CASMRDSVTSTDTQYF. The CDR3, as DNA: TGTGCCAGCATGAGGGACAGTGTGACTAGCACAGATACGCAGTATTTT.

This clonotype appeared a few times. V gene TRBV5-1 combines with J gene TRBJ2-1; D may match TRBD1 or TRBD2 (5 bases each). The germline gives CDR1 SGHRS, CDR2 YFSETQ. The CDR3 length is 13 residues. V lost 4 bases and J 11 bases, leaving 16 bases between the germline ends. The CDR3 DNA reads TGCGCCAGCAGCGGGGCCCCCAGCGGTAAGCAGTTCTTC. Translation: CASSGAPSGKQFF.

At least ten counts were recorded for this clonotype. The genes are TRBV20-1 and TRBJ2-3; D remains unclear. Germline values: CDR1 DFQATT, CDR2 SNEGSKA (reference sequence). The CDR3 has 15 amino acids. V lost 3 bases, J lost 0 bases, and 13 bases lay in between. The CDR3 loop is CSASRAKPSTDTQYF. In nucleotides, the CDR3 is TGCAGTGCTAGTCGGGCTAAACCTAGCACAGATACGCAGTATTTT.

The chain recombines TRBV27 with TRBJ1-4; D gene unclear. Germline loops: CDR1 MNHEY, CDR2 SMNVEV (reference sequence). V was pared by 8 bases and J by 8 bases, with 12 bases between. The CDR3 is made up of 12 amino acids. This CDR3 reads CASGSGPEKLFF. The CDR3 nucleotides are TGTGCCAGCGGGTCGGGTCCGGAAAAACTGTTTTTT. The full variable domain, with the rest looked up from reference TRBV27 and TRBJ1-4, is EAQVTQNPRYLITVTGKKLTVTCSQNMNHEYMSWYRQDPGLGLRQIYYSMNVEVTDKGDVPEGYKVSRKEKRNFPLILESPSPNQTSLYFCASGSGPEKLFFGSGTQLSVL.

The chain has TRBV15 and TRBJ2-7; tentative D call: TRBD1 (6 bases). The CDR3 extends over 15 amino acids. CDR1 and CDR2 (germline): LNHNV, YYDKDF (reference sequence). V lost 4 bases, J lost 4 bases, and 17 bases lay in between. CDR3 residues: CATSIGDGTNYEQYF. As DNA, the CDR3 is TGTGCCACCAGCATCGGCGACGGGACAAATTACGAGCAGTACTTC.